Below are 10 T cell receptor beta chains sequenced from a single sample in a study of blood T cell repertoires in COVID-19. The assay was immunoSEQ multiplex PCR, and TCRdb's table has in-frame clones only and misses some. Counted here are 120,000 to 150,000 clones, about 80% occurring once; the ten biggest clones make up 1.6%. Sequencing was performed on peripheral blood. These receptors were taken from a human donor in a cohort sampled during active COVID-19.

The chain recombines TRBV6-7 with TRBJ2-7, with D perhaps TRBD1 (5 bases). TRBV6-7 is marked as an open reading frame, function uncertain. The length of the CDR3 is 14 residues. Trimming removed 7 bases at V and 4 bases at J, with 17 bases between. The CDR3 region is CASTLMDTSYEQYF. The CDR3 nucleotides are TGTGCCAGCACCCTCATGGACACCTCATACGAGCAGTACTTC.

The CDR3 is CASSHEWDSYGYTF. Here the CDR3 DNA reads TGTGCCAGCAGCCACGAATGGGACAGCTATGGCTACACCTTC. The chain couples TRBV3-1 (or the pseudogene TRBV3-2) to TRBJ1-2; the match to TRBD1 covers 7 bases. The CDR3 totals 14 residues. Germline CDR1 is LGHDT and CDR2 is YNNKEL (reference sequence). The V segment lost 3 bases and the J segment 4 bases; nucleotides outside the gene matches: 5.

At least ten counts were recorded for this clone. The rearrangement joins TRBV15 to TRBJ2-1, with 13 bases identical to TRBD2. This CDR3 is built from 17 residues. Germline lookup yields CDR1 LNHNV and CDR2 YYDKDF (reference sequence). V trimming: 0 bases; J trimming: 4 bases; junction bases outside the gene matches: 3. CDR3 amino acids: CATSRERGLAGYNEQFF. DNA of the CDR3: TGTGCCACCAGCAGAGAACGGGGACTAGCGGGATACAATGAGCAGTTCTTC.

This clone occurred a few times. This chain links TRBV18 with TRBJ2-5; D gene uncertain. The CDR3 length is 14 residues. Germline CDR1 is KGHSH and CDR2 is LQKENI. V lost 3 bases to trimming and J lost 5 bases, with 13 bases between them. CDR3 in DNA: TGTGCCAGCTCACCCGTCAAACTCCTGGAGACCCAGTACTTC. Protein sequence: CASSPVKLLETQYF. Based on the CDR3 plus reference TRBV18 and TRBJ2-5, the full variable domain is NAGVMQNPRHLVRRRGQEARLRCSPMKGHSHVYWYRQLPEEGLKFMVYLQKENIIDESGMPKERFSAEFPKEGPSILRIQQVVRGDSAAYFCASSPVKLLETQYFGPGTRLLVL.

The chain combines TRBV4-3 with TRBJ2-1; a possible D gene is TRBD2 (6 bases). Looked up from germline, CDR1 is LGHNA and CDR2 is YSLEER. The CDR3 is made up of 14 amino acids. Trimming pared 0 bases from V and 8 bases from J, leaving 11 bases between. The CDR3 here is CASSQDSGSDEQFF. CDR3 DNA: TGCGCCAGCAGCCAAGACTCCGGGAGCGATGAGCAGTTCTTC.

As regards this clone: The junction differs from germline at one of its ends, possibly a read error. V and J are TRBV3-1 (or the pseudogene TRBV3-2) and TRBJ2-5; D is perhaps TRBD2 (7 bases). CDR3 size: 15 residues. Germline V CDR1 and CDR2: LGHDT, YNNKEL (reference sequence). CDR3 region: CASSEELGGGETQYF. The CDR3 region has the DNA TGTGCCAGCAGCGAAGAACTTGGGGGGGGCGAGACCCAGTACTTC.

Comment on this clone: The junction departs from germline at one end; a sequencing error may be responsible. The chain links TRBV3-1 (or the pseudogene TRBV3-2) to TRBJ1-3; D possibly corresponds to TRBD1 (6 bases). This CDR3 is built from 12 residues. The germline CDR1 and CDR2 sequences are LGHDT and YNNKEL (reference sequence). The DNA for the CDR3 is TGTGCCAGCAGCCTAAACAGGGTGATTAAGGATTTT. It yields the protein CASSLNRVIKDF.

J is TRBJ2-1 and V is TRBV9; TRBD1 matches at 7 bases. The CDR3 length is 15 residues. Germline CDR1 SGDLS, CDR2 YYNGEE. The J segment lost 8 bases and the V segment lost 4 bases, leaving 12 bases of the junction unmatched. CDR3 DNA: TGTGCCAGCAGCCCCCCGTCCAACAGGGGATATGAGCAGTTCTTC. It codes for CASSPPSNRGYEQFF.

The gene calls are TRBV19 and TRBJ2-3, with 15 bases lining up with TRBD2. The ends lost 7 bases at V and 4 bases at J; junction bases unmatched: 6. The germline CDR1 and CDR2 sequences are LNHDA and SQIVND (reference sequence). This CDR3 has 16 residues. CDR3 in amino acids: CASTLGLAGGSDTQYF. CDR3 coding DNA: TGTGCCAGTACCCTGGGACTAGCGGGAGGCTCAGATACGCAGTATTTT.

V gene TRBV6-5 combines with J gene TRBJ2-1; 9 bases agree with TRBD1. The CDR3 covers 15 residues. The ends lost 6 bases at V and 7 bases at J; junction bases unmatched: 10. Germline V gene data show CDR1 as MNHEY and CDR2 as SVGAGI. The CDR3 DNA sequence: TGTGCCAGCAGAGAGACAGGGGGGGTTTGGAATGAGCAGTTCTTC. The encoded protein is CASRETGGVWNEQFF.